Listed here are 30 T cell receptor beta chains from one sample, sequenced in a study of control samples from healthy donors and cancer patients. The table came from immunoSEQ multiplex PCR; TCRdb's copy has only in-frame clones and leaves some out. The table lists 150,000 to 200,000 clones, about 91% of them singletons. Sequenced sample: blood. These receptors were obtained from a woman in her thirties or forties in good health.

The J gene is TRBJ1-1, the V gene TRBV5-6; 8 bases are shared with TRBD1. The germline gives CDR1 SGHDT, CDR2 YYEEEE. CDR3 length: 17 residues. The V gene end was trimmed by 3 bases and the J gene end by 1 base; junction bases not matched to a gene: 11. CDR3 sequence (DNA): TGTGCCAGCAGCTCCCAGTGGGGCGGGACAGGGAACACTGAAGCTTTCTTT. Translation: CASSSQWGGTGNTEAFF.

In DNA, the CDR3 is TGCGCCAGCGTAGGACAGGAGGGAACCGAGCAGTACTTC. It specifies CASVGQEGTEQYF. The rearrangement joins TRBV5-1 to TRBJ2-7; tentatively, D is TRBD1 (7 bases). The CDR3 spans 13 residues. The germline V gene encodes CDR1 SGHRS and CDR2 YFSETQ. Trimming shortened V by 7 bases and J by 6 bases, and 17 bases separated the two germline ends.

The CDR3 is CASSHYRNGRNQPQHF. For the CDR3, the DNA is TGTGCCAGCAGTCACTACAGAAACGGGAGGAATCAGCCCCAGCATTTT. The rearrangement joins TRBV6-2 or TRBV6-3 to TRBJ1-5; D unclear. CDR1 and CDR2 (germline): MNHEY, SVGEGT. The CDR3 covers 16 residues. The germline V and J ends were trimmed by 5 bases and 4 bases, with 18 bases remaining between them.

The rearrangement uses TRBV27 and TRBJ1-4, with D possibly being TRBD1 (5 bases). The germline V gene encodes CDR1 MNHEY and CDR2 SMNVEV (reference sequence). The CDR3 runs to 14 residues. The V end was cut by 6 bases, the J end by 3 bases, with 11 bases between. Here the CDR3 reads CASRGLGPNEKLFF. The CDR3 DNA sequence: TGTGCCAGCAGGGGACTAGGGCCTAATGAAAAACTGTTTTTT.

This clone was counted a few times. The chain combines TRBV25-1 with TRBJ1-1; a possible D gene is TRBD1 (5 bases). CDR1 is MGHDK and CDR2 is SYGVNS in the germline V gene. The CDR3 runs 13 residues. Trimming left V 3 bases short and J 1 base short, with 6 bases between. CDR3 sequence reads: CASSEGPNTEAFF. In DNA form, the CDR3 reads TGTGCCAGCAGTGAGGGGCCGAACACTGAAGCTTTCTTT.

A remark on this clone: This specimen includes other DNA sequences encoding the same CDR3. The chain links TRBV12-3 or TRBV12-4 to TRBJ2-7; TRBD1 is a possible D gene (5 bases). With 6 bases removed from V and 6 bases from J, the gap between germline ends came to 12 bases. The CDR3 spans 12 residues. CDR3 coding DNA: TGTGCCAGCAGCCCCCGAAGGGGCGAGCAGTACTTC. Translated: CASSPRRGEQYF.

The J gene is TRBJ1-1, the V gene TRBV19, with 7 bases that match TRBD1. J lost 7 bases, V lost 5 bases, and 7 bases had no gene match. The CDR3 extends over 13 amino acids. Per germline, CDR1 LNHDA and CDR2 SQIVND (reference sequence). DNA for the CDR3: TGTGCCAGTAGTGCGGCTGACAGGGTTGAAGCTTTCTTT. Translated, it gives CASSAADRVEAFF.

The genes are TRBV2 and TRBJ1-2; 7 bases line up with TRBD1. This CDR3 comprises 17 residues. Germline CDR1 reads SNHLY; CDR2 reads FYNNEI. J was trimmed by 1 base and V by 6 bases; bases with no gene match: 14. Written as DNA, the CDR3 is TGTGCCAGCAGGTTACGGACAGGTACTTCTCATAACTATGGCTACACCTTC. Its protein is CASRLRTGTSHNYGYTF.

The chain recombines TRBV19 with TRBJ2-7; a possible D gene is TRBD1 (6 bases). V was trimmed by 7 bases and J by 2 bases, leaving 15 bases between them. The CDR3 totals 14 residues. The germline gives CDR1 LNHDA, CDR2 SQIVND (reference sequence). CDR3 DNA: TGTGCCAGTACCCCGAACAGGGAAACCTACGAGCAGTACTTC. Translating it yields CASTPNRETYEQYF.

The chain is built from TRBV4-2 and TRBJ2-7; TRBD1 might be the D (5 bases). The V and J ends lost 4 bases and 5 bases respectively, with 18 bases between them. The CDR3 spans 15 residues. The germline V gene has CDR1 LGHNA and CDR2 YNFKEQ. The CDR3 nucleotides are TGTGCCAGCAGCCCTGAATCCAGGGCCGCCCACGAGCAGTACTTC. Encoded protein: CASSPESRAAHEQYF.

This chain links TRBV9 with TRBJ2-5, with 8 bases that match TRBD2. CDR3 size: 14 residues. Germline CDR1 reads SGDLS; CDR2 reads YYNGEE. The J segment lost 6 bases and the V segment lost 0 bases, leaving 4 bases of the junction unmatched. CDR3 DNA: TGTGCCAGCAGCGTAGTTGGCGGGGGGCAGACCCAGTACTTC. Residues: CASSVVGGGQTQYF.

V usage is TRBV29-1 and J usage is TRBJ2-4, with 10 bases fitting TRBD1. The germline CDR1 and CDR2 sequences are SQVTM and ANQGSEA. The V and J ends lost 4 bases and 16 bases, in that order; junction bases with no gene match: 7. This CDR3 is built from 11 residues. Here the CDR3 reads CSVVDRDRGYF. The CDR3 DNA sequence: TGCAGCGTTGTTGACCGGGACAGGGGTTACTTC.

Many counts were recorded for this clone. The rearrangement uses TRBV5-4 and TRBJ2-4, with 10 bases identical to TRBD2. With 0 bases clipped from V and 5 bases from J, the junction kept 5 bases outside the gene matches. CDR1 and CDR2 (germline): SGHNT, YYREEE (reference sequence). The CDR3 spans 16 residues. The CDR3 reads CASSLEASGGQNIQYF. For the CDR3, the DNA is TGTGCCAGCAGCTTGGAGGCTAGCGGGGGTCAAAACATTCAGTACTTC.

The rearrangement links TRBV6-5 to TRBJ1-6, with a possible D match to TRBD1 (5 bases). Trimming pared 7 bases from V and 2 bases from J, leaving 12 bases between. Per germline, CDR1 MNHEY and CDR2 SVGAGI. The CDR3 is 15 amino acids. The CDR3 coding sequence is TGTGCCAGCATTTTCGACAGACCCTATAATTCACCCCTCCACTTT. It codes for CASIFDRPYNSPLHF.

V gene TRBV13 combines with J gene TRBJ1-1; D gene ambiguous. Germline CDR1 is PRHDT and CDR2 is FYEKMQ (reference sequence). The CDR3 extends over 13 amino acids. V lost 3 bases to trimming and J lost 3 bases, with 8 bases between them. The CDR3 DNA follows: TGTGCCAGCAGCTTCGGGTGGGACACTGAAGCTTTCTTT. Amino acid sequence: CASSFGWDTEAFF.

V and J are TRBV11-2 and TRBJ2-7; either TRBD1 or TRBD2 may supply D (6 bases each). Germline CDR1 and CDR2: SGHAT and FQNNGV. The V and J ends lost 10 bases and 3 bases respectively, with 16 bases between them. The CDR3 covers 13 residues. The CDR3 coding sequence is TGTGCCACCTCCCGAGGGGGGAGCTACGAGCAGTACTTC. Its protein is CATSRGGSYEQYF.

V and J are TRBV6-5 and TRBJ2-2; the D is unclear. Trimming cost V 2 bases and J 0 bases, with 10 bases left between them. This CDR3 is 16 amino acids long. Per germline, CDR1 MNHEY and CDR2 SVGAGI. The CDR3 DNA follows: TGTGCCAGCAGTTACAGGCCAACTCCGAACACCGGGGAGCTGTTTTTT. Its protein is CASSYRPTPNTGELFF.

J is TRBJ2-3 and V is TRBV6-6; D may be TRBD1 (6 bases). V lost 8 bases to trimming and J lost 1 base, with 19 bases between them. CDR1 MNHNY and CDR2 SVGAGI come from the germline V gene (reference sequence). The CDR3 extends over 16 amino acids. The CDR3 region is CASLPRKGDGTDTQYF. DNA of the CDR3: TGTGCCAGCCTCCCACGTAAGGGGGACGGCACAGATACGCAGTATTTT.

The gene calls are TRBV29-1 and TRBJ1-1; 7 nucleotides agree with TRBD1. With V trimmed by 7 bases and J by 0 bases, 11 bases remained unmatched. Germline V gene data show CDR1 as SQVTM and CDR2 as ANQGSEA. The length of the CDR3 is 15 residues. The DNA for the CDR3 is TGCAGCGGTAAACAGGGGTGGGGGATGAACACTGAAGCTTTCTTT. This gives the protein CSGKQGWGMNTEAFF.

The chain joins TRBV7-2 to TRBJ2-4, with no clear D. Trimming cost V 1 base and J 13 bases, with 14 bases left between them. CDR3 length equals 13 residues. CDR1 and CDR2 from the germline V gene are SGHTA and FQGNSA. The CDR3 nucleotides read TGTGCCAGCAGCTTAGGTCATTTATCAACGCAGTACTTC. Amino acid sequence: CASSLGHLSTQYF.

The chain couples TRBV10-2 to TRBJ1-6; maybe TRBD1 (6 bases). From germline, CDR1 is WSHSY and CDR2 SAAADI. This CDR3 contains 13 residues. The V gene lost 2 bases and the J gene lost 9 bases, with 8 bases spanning the gap. CDR3 region: CASSETTGSPLHF. CDR3 in DNA: TGCGCCAGCAGTGAGACGACAGGTTCACCCCTCCACTTT.

The rearrangement links TRBV19 to TRBJ1-2, with D unclear. Germline loops: CDR1 LNHDA, CDR2 SQIVND (reference sequence). This CDR3 is built from 12 residues. V was trimmed by 10 bases and J by 6 bases, leaving 15 bases between them. The CDR3 bases are TGTGCCACCAGACCCCACGGGGATGGCTACACCTTC. This translates into CATRPHGDGYTF. Based on the CDR3 plus reference TRBV19 and TRBJ1-2, the full variable domain is DGGITQSPKYLFRKEGQNVTLSCEQNLNHDAMYWYRQDPGQGLRLIYYSQIVNDFQKGDIAEGYSVSREKKESFPLTVTSAQKNPTAFYLCATRPHGDGYTFGSGTRLTVV.

V gene TRBV5-6 combines with J gene TRBJ2-5, with TRBD2 matching 11 bases. Trimming at V came to 0 bases and at J to 2 bases, leaving 3 bases not matched to a gene. There are 16 residues in the CDR3. Germline lookup yields CDR1 SGHDT and CDR2 YYEEEE. As DNA, the CDR3 is TGTGCCAGCAGCTTGGCCACTAGCGGGGGACAAGAGACCCAGTACTTC. It is translated as CASSLATSGGQETQYF.

V gene TRBV7-3 combines with J gene TRBJ1-1, with D unresolved. Germline CDR1 reads SGHTA; CDR2 reads FQGTGA. The CDR3 loop spans 14 amino acids. The V and J ends lost 2 bases and 0 bases respectively, with 7 bases between them. The CDR3 spells CASSLLGMNTEAFF. The DNA for the CDR3 is TGTGCCAGCAGCTTATTAGGTATGAACACTGAAGCTTTCTTT. Based on the CDR3 plus reference TRBV7-3 and TRBJ1-1, the full variable domain is GAGVSQTPSNKVTEKGKYVELRCDPISGHTALYWYRQSLGQGPEFLIYFQGTGAADDSGLPNDRFFAVRPEGSVSTLKIQRTERGDSAVYLCASSLLGMNTEAFFGQGTRLTVV.

V and J are TRBV6-1 and TRBJ1-4; maybe TRBD1 (5 bases). The CDR3 runs to 17 residues. Germline V gives CDR1 MNHNS, CDR2 SASEGT. V was pared by 1 base and J by 4 bases, with 16 bases between. The CDR3 bases are TGTGCCAGCAGTGAAGAGGTAACAGGTGGACTTAATGAAAAACTGTTTTTT. Its protein is CASSEEVTGGLNEKLFF.

The DNA of the CDR3 is TGTGCCAGCAGCTCAAAGGACGGTATGGGAGCTGAAGCTTTCTTT. This gives the protein CASSSKDGMGAEAFF. This chain links TRBV5-4 with TRBJ1-1, with D unclear. CDR3 size: 15 residues. Per the germline V gene, CDR1 is SGHNT and CDR2 is YYREEE (reference sequence). V lost 3 bases, J lost 6 bases, and 18 bases lay in between.

The V and J genes are TRBV6-5 and TRBJ2-7, with TRBD2 identical over 8 bases. Germline V gene sequence: CDR1 MNHEY, CDR2 SVGAGI. The V and J ends lost 4 bases and 4 bases, in that order; junction bases with no gene match: 9. CDR3 length: 15 residues. In DNA form, the CDR3 reads TGTGCCAGCAGTTCATCTCCGGGGGGGCCTTACGAGCAGTACTTC. Residues: CASSSSPGGPYEQYF.

This clone has a single count. V gene TRBV11-3 combines with J gene TRBJ2-3, with D uncertain. Trimming stripped 4 bases from V and 5 bases from J, with 22 bases between. Germline V gene data show CDR1 as SGHNT and CDR2 as YENEEA. The CDR3 covers 17 residues. The CDR3 sequence: CASSSRLSGPWVDTQYF. CDR3 DNA: TGTGCCAGCAGCTCCCGATTGTCAGGACCATGGGTAGATACGCAGTATTTT.

V gene TRBV19 combines with J gene TRBJ2-5; D call uncertain. From germline, CDR1 is LNHDA and CDR2 SQIVND (reference sequence). The CDR3 has 11 amino acids. The ends were cut back, 4 bases at V and 5 bases at J, with 5 bases in the middle. In DNA form, the CDR3 reads TGTGCCAGTAGTACAAGCGAGACCCAGTACTTC. Translation: CASSTSETQYF.

This clone was recorded once. The rearrangement links TRBV4-1 to TRBJ1-4; tentatively, D is TRBD1 (6 bases). The CDR3 is made up of 15 amino acids. The V and J ends lost 1 base and 6 bases respectively, with 12 bases between them. Germline-derived CDR1 and CDR2 are MGHRA and YSYEKL. The CDR3 DNA reads as TGCGCCAGCAGCCAAGCGTTACAGGGTCATGAAAAACTGTTTTTT. Translation: CASSQALQGHEKLFF.